The rows below give T cell receptor beta chains drawn from one sample of a study of blood T cell repertoires in COVID-19. Method: immunoSEQ multiplex PCR; TCRdb's copy keeps in-frame clones and lacks some. This sample carries fewer than 150,000 clones, about 84% of them seen once, and the ten largest clones take 5.5% to 7%. Input material: peripheral blood. The source is a human donor in a cohort sampled during active COVID-19. Each CDR3 is given with its conserved first and last residue. A D gene is named only where the DNA matches it firmly. The size of a clone is reported for some rows only, either as once, few or many, or as a class for expanded clones.

DNA: TGCGCCAGCCAGGGGGGGACTAGTGAAAAACTGTTTTTT
CDR3: CASQGGTSEKLFF
J: TRBJ1-4
size: .
V: TRBV4-3
D: TRBD1

DNA: TGTGCCAGCAGCGCTTCCTGGGGGGAGGTTACCGGGGAGCTGTTTTTT
CDR3: CASSASWGEVTGELFF
J: TRBJ2-2
size: .
V: TRBV9
D: .

DNA: TGTGCCAGCAGCTTATTATCGGGGGGCTCAAATAATTCACCCCTCCACTTT
CDR3: CASSLLSGGSNNSPLHF
J: TRBJ1-6
size: .
V: TRBV7-9
D: .

DNA: TGTGCCAGCACAGGTCCTACCCACAATGAGCAGTTCTTC
CDR3: CASTGPTHNEQFF
J: TRBJ2-1
size: .
V: TRBV2
D: .

DNA: TGTGCCAGCAGCTTGGCCCATGGGGGGGTGCACAGATACGCAGTATTT
CDR3: CASSLAHGGVHRYAVF
J: TRBJ2-3
size: .
V: TRBV5-4
D: TRBD2

DNA: TGTGCCAGCAGCCAAGATCTTGAGAGGGGGAGCTACGAGCAGTACTTC
CDR3: CASSQDLERGSYEQYF
J: TRBJ2-7
size: .
V: TRBV14
D: .

DNA: TGTGCCAGCAGCTTGGGACAGGGGAGCCAGCCCCAGCATTTT
CDR3: CASSLGQGSQPQHF
J: TRBJ1-5
size: .
V: TRBV5-6
D: TRBD1

DNA: TGCGCCAGCAGTGAGCCACGCAAAGGACAGGGCTCCCACGAGCAGTACTTC
CDR3: CASSEPRKGQGSHEQYF
J: TRBJ2-7
size: .
V: TRBV10-1
D: TRBD1

DNA: TGTGCCAGCAGTTACTCGCCCAGTACCCATCAGCCCCAGCATTTT
CDR3: CASSYSPSTHQPQHF
J: TRBJ1-5
size: few
V: TRBV6-2/TRBV6-3
D: .

DNA: TGCGCCAGCAGCTTCGTAGCGGGGGGTGGATTCGAGCAGTACTTC
CDR3: CASSFVAGGGFEQYF
J: TRBJ2-7
size: .
V: TRBV5-1
D: TRBD2

DNA: TGCAGTGCTAGTTTCGCAGGGAACGGGGAGCTGTTTTTT
CDR3: CSASFAGNGELFF
J: TRBJ2-2
size: few
V: TRBV20-1
D: .

DNA: TGTGCCAGTTCCGCCTTGGGACAGGGGGCGCTTCGGAGAAGCACTGAAGCTTTCTTT
CDR3: CASSALGQGALRRSTEAFF
J: TRBJ1-1
size: .
V: TRBV19
D: TRBD1

DNA: TGTGCCAGCAGCCCGGACAGGGCACCCTCTGGAAACACCATATATTTT
CDR3: CASSPDRAPSGNTIYF
J: TRBJ1-3
size: .
V: TRBV7-9
D: TRBD1

DNA: TGTGCCAGCAGTCCGCGGGGGGTCGTTTCCTACGAGCAGTACTTC
CDR3: CASSPRGVVSYEQYF
J: TRBJ2-7
size: .
V: TRBV6-6
D: TRBD2

DNA: TGTGCTAGCAGCTTACAAGCGGGGGCAAATGAGCAGTTCTTC
CDR3: CASSLQAGANEQFF
J: TRBJ2-1
size: .
V: TRBV7-7
D: TRBD2

DNA: TGTGCCAGCAGCGGGGCGAGAGACAGTCGAGTCGGAAGCTATGGCTACACCTTC
CDR3: CASSGARDSRVGSYGYTF
J: TRBJ1-2
size: .
V: TRBV9
D: .

DNA: TGTGCCAGCAGCCCCGAAGGGGGGGGTTCCACCGGGGAGCTGTTTTTT
CDR3: CASSPEGGGSTGELFF
J: TRBJ2-2
size: .
V: TRBV7-2
D: .

DNA: TGTGCCAGCAGCTCGGACACCTTCACCGATCAGCCCCAGCATTTT
CDR3: CASSSDTFTDQPQHF
J: TRBJ1-5
size: .
V: TRBV28
D: .

DNA: TGCGCCAGCAGCCAAGATGACACCAGCCAAGAGACCCAGTACTTC
CDR3: CASSQDDTSQETQYF
J: TRBJ2-5
size: .
V: TRBV4-1
D: .

DNA: TGCGCCAGCAGCTTGGAGGCTAGCGGGGGGGCAATCGATGAGCAGTTCTTC
CDR3: CASSLEASGGAIDEQFF
J: TRBJ2-1
size: .
V: TRBV5-1
D: TRBD2